The 17 T cell receptor beta chains presented below share a single source sample, sequenced in a study of CXCR3-negative and CXCR3-positive naive CD8 T cells. Study outcomes and limitations: More hydrophobic TRB CDR3s were found in CXCR3-positive naive cells than in CXCR3-negative naive cells.

The study made its TRB cDNA libraries by 5' RACE, adding UMI labels. Each CDR3 protein gets one entry in TCRdb, which reprocessed the 5' RACE reads and gives no DNA. Listed are tens of thousands of distinct CDR3 sequences; around 0.7% falls within the top ten. These receptors lack a known antigen. Material: naive CXCR3+ CD8+ T cells from blood. Subset denoted: CD45RO-CCR7+CD27+CD95- naive CD8+ T cells expressing CXCR3 (TNR3+). These receptors all stem from a human donor in good health. Some clones in this sample may be carry-over from other donors' samples.

The gene calls are TRBV7-9 and TRBJ2-7; TCRdb picks TRBD1, but there is no DNA to check that call. The CDR3 loop spans 15 amino acids. Germline CDR1 SEHNR, CDR2 FQNEAQ (reference sequence). The CDR3 loop is CASSGYRGENYEQYF.

The CDR3: CASSFPGRENTGELFF. The V gene is TRBV28, the J gene TRBJ2-2; TCRdb gives TRBD1 as the D gene, but with no DNA this cannot be confirmed. This CDR3 is built from 16 residues. CDR1 is MDHEN and CDR2 is SYDVKM in the germline V gene.

This chain links TRBV7-2 with TRBJ2-1. The CDR3 has 16 amino acids. Germline V gene sequence: CDR1 SGHTA, CDR2 FQGNSA. The CDR3 sequence: CASSWGLADSYNEQFF.

V is TRBV6-6 and J is TRBJ2-3; TCRdb selects TRBD1, and the lack of DNA leaves this call unchecked. CDR1 and CDR2 (germline): MNHNY, SVGAGI (reference sequence). The CDR3 covers 14 residues. CDR3 sequence reads: CASSYSGGADTQYF.

This CDR3 reads CATSATGAYEQYF. This sequence joins TRBV15 and TRBJ2-7; TCRdb designates TRBD1, a call that cannot be tested without DNA. The germline V gene encodes CDR1 LNHNV and CDR2 YYDKDF (reference sequence). There are 13 residues in the CDR3.

This chain joins TRBV5-1 and TRBJ1-1. Germline lookup yields CDR1 SGHRS and CDR2 YFSETQ. The CDR3 is 13 residues long. CDR3 loop: CASSLDGDTEAFF.

This chain links TRBV29-1 with TRBJ2-2; absent DNA, TCRdb's TRBD1 call cannot be checked. There are 14 residues in the CDR3. Germline V CDR1 and CDR2: SQVTM, ANQGSEA. The CDR3 here is CSVVDSSGAGELFF.

The J gene is TRBJ2-3, the V gene TRBV5-1; TCRdb picks TRBD1, but there is no DNA to check that call. This CDR3 is 18 amino acids long. Germline V gene sequence: CDR1 SGHRS, CDR2 YFSETQ. The CDR3 sequence is CASSLSVFRGRRADTQYF.

This chain links TRBV6-2 or TRBV6-3 with TRBJ1-1; the D call of TRBD1 rests on TCRdb alone, since no DNA is present to check it. The CDR3 is 14 amino acids. The germline V gene has CDR1 MNHEY and CDR2 SVGEGT. The CDR3 loop is CASSRQGAGTEAFF.

The CDR3 region is CASGLSTGGSYEQYF. This chain links TRBV12-5 with TRBJ2-7; TCRdb returns TRBD1, unconfirmable since there is no DNA. Germline loops: CDR1 LGHNT, CDR2 FRNRAP. The CDR3 extends over 15 amino acids.

J is TRBJ2-2 and V is TRBV29-1. This CDR3 has 11 residues. CDR1 is SQVTM and CDR2 is ANQGSEA in the germline V gene. The CDR3: CSVFDTGELFF.

The CDR3 reads CAISESMGNTEAFF. The rearrangement joins TRBV10-3 to TRBJ1-1. Germline CDR1 ENHRY, CDR2 SYGVKD. This CDR3 has 14 amino acids.

V usage is TRBV4-3 and J usage is TRBJ1-2. Germline CDR1 and CDR2: LGHNA and YSLEER. CDR3 size: 15 residues. CDR3 residues: CASSQDVAANYGYTF.

V gene TRBV27 combines with J gene TRBJ2-7; the D gene TCRdb calls, TRBD1, cannot be checked with no DNA. The CDR3 runs 11 residues. The V gene's germline CDR1 is MNHEY and CDR2 SMNVEV (reference sequence). The CDR3 loop reads CASGGAYEQYF.

V gene TRBV28 combines with J gene TRBJ2-2; absent DNA, TCRdb's TRBD2 call cannot be checked. Germline assignment: CDR1 MDHEN and CDR2 SYDVKM. The CDR3 has 18 residues. CDR3 in amino acids: CASSLVGLVMINTGELFF. The full variable domain, rest sourced from reference TRBV28 and TRBJ2-2, is DVKVTQSSRYLVKRTGEKVFLECVQDMDHENMFWYRQDPGLGLRLIYFSYDVKMKEKGDIPEGYSVSREKKERFSLILESASTNQTSMYLCASSLVGLVMINTGELFFGEGSRLTVL.

The chain carries TRBV5-6 and TRBJ2-1; TCRdb lists TRBD2, though no DNA is available to test this call. CDR1 is SGHDT, CDR2 YYEEEE, per germline. The CDR3 contains 15 residues. CDR3 amino acids: CASSHRLAPYNEQFF.

The rearrangement uses TRBV29-1 and TRBJ2-7; TCRdb's D call of TRBD2 is untestable without DNA. Germline CDR1 and CDR2: SQVTM and ANQGSEA. The CDR3 extends over 13 amino acids. The CDR3 region is CSVVFQGPAEQYF.